This T cell receptor (beta chain) was sequenced during a study of resident and recirculating memory T cells in vitiligo. Notes on the study in general: Non-conserved TCRs across sites and patients suggested distinct clones per lesion.

Worth noting for this clone: The antigen is undetermined.

Trimming removed 6 bases from V and 5 bases from J; junction bases left unmatched: 8. The CDR3 extends over 15 amino acids. CDR1 and CDR2 (germline): MNHNS, SASEGT. Generated by immunoSEQ multiplex PCR, the TCRdb table keeps only in-frame clones and is missing some. The sample lists about 76,000 clones; just over 90% were seen once. This sequence joins TRBV6-1 and TRBJ2-5; 11 bases are a match to TRBD2. The receptor's source is a male donor with vitiligo. Sequencing was done on a sample of blood. The CDR3 region is CASRALAGGAETQYF. DNA for the CDR3: TGTGCCAGCAGGGCCCTAGCGGGAGGTGCGGAGACCCAGTACTTC.